The rows below give T cell receptor beta chains drawn from one sample of a study of cytomegalovirus exposure and HLA in healthy donors. Profiled with immunoSEQ multiplex PCR; TCRdb holds only in-frame clones, not every one. The sample has over 200,000 clones; about 90% are singletons. Sequencing was performed on PBMCs. The receptor source for this set is a young woman in good health and CMV-seronegative. Both conserved end residues are part of each CDR3. The D gene is left open where the match is weak. Some rows mark clone size as missing; the rest say once, few, many or name a class of expanded clone.

CDR3aa: CASSQALAGTSARSYEQYF
CDR3nt: TGCGCCAGCAGCCAAGCTCTAGCCGGGACTAGCGCAAGGTCCTACGAGCAGTACTTC
v_gene: TRBV4-1
d_gene: TRBD2
abundance: .
j_gene: TRBJ2-7

CDR3aa: CSVNGQGSSYEQYF
CDR3nt: TGCAGCGTGAATGGGCAGGGGAGCTCCTACGAGCAGTACTTC
v_gene: TRBV29-1
d_gene: .
abundance: few
j_gene: TRBJ2-7

CDR3aa: CASGPGLAGGPRQFF
CDR3nt: TGTGCCAGCGGGCCGGGACTAGCGGGAGGGCCCAGGCAGTTCTTC
v_gene: TRBV28
d_gene: TRBD2
abundance: .
j_gene: TRBJ2-1

CDR3aa: CASSYSTGRGRLEQYF
CDR3nt: TGTGCCAGCAGTTACTCGACCGGCAGGGGGAGGCTCGAGCAGTACTTC
v_gene: TRBV6-6
d_gene: .
abundance: .
j_gene: TRBJ2-7

CDR3aa: CASSAHPTGSPPQYF
CDR3nt: TGTGCCAGCAGCGCTCATCCGACAGGGAGCCCTCCACAGTACTTC
v_gene: TRBV6-1
d_gene: TRBD1
abundance: .
j_gene: TRBJ2-7

CDR3aa: CASSRATDEKLFF
CDR3nt: TGTGCCAGTAGCAGGGCTACCGATGAAAAACTGTTTTTT
v_gene: TRBV19
d_gene: .
abundance: .
j_gene: TRBJ1-4

CDR3aa: CASMIRAGGNYGYTF
CDR3nt: TGCGCCAGCATGATAAGAGCAGGGGGAAACTATGGCTACACCTTC
v_gene: TRBV4-1
d_gene: TRBD1
abundance: .
j_gene: TRBJ1-2

CDR3aa: CASSSSWLAGAYEQYF
CDR3nt: TGTGCCAGCAGTTCCTCCTGGCTAGCGGGAGCCTACGAGCAGTACTTC
v_gene: TRBV28
d_gene: TRBD2
abundance: .
j_gene: TRBJ2-7

CDR3aa: CASSVLAEGEQFF
CDR3nt: TGTGCCAGCAGTGTACTAGCGGAGGGTGAGCAGTTCTTC
v_gene: TRBV2
d_gene: TRBD2
abundance: .
j_gene: TRBJ2-1

CDR3aa: CASSLRLAPYNEQFF
CDR3nt: TGTGCCAGCAGTTTACGCCTAGCTCCCTACAATGAGCAGTTCTTC
v_gene: TRBV27
d_gene: .
abundance: .
j_gene: TRBJ2-1

CDR3aa: CASSPGFTNTGELFF
CDR3nt: TGTGCCAGCAGCCCGGGGTTTACGAACACCGGGGAGCTGTTTTTT
v_gene: TRBV7-6
d_gene: .
abundance: .
j_gene: TRBJ2-2

CDR3aa: CASSPPGVYNEQFF
CDR3nt: TGTGCCAGCAGCCCACCCGGGGTCTACAATGAGCAGTTCTTC
v_gene: TRBV7-9
d_gene: .
abundance: .
j_gene: TRBJ2-1

CDR3aa: CASSLVPRGRVDNEQFF
CDR3nt: TGCGCCAGCAGCTTGGTTCCCCGCGGGAGGGTCGACAATGAGCAGTTCTTC
v_gene: TRBV5-1
d_gene: TRBD2
abundance: .
j_gene: TRBJ2-1

CDR3aa: CASSLHREAAYEQYF
CDR3nt: TGTGCCAGCAGCCTTCACAGGGAAGCCGCCTACGAGCAGTACTTC
v_gene: TRBV4-2
d_gene: .
abundance: few
j_gene: TRBJ2-7

CDR3aa: CASSGGHSNQPQHF
CDR3nt: TGTGCCAGCAGCGGAGGTCACAGCAATCAGCCCCAGCATTTT
v_gene: TRBV2
d_gene: .
abundance: .
j_gene: TRBJ1-5

CDR3aa: CASSPGQGGYEQYF
CDR3nt: TGTGCCAGCAGCCCGGGACAGGGAGGCTACGAGCAGTACTTC
v_gene: TRBV7-6
d_gene: TRBD1
abundance: .
j_gene: TRBJ2-7

CDR3aa: CASSKTGADTQYF
CDR3nt: TGTGCCAGCAGTAAGACAGGGGCAGATACGCAGTATTTT
v_gene: TRBV2
d_gene: TRBD1
abundance: .
j_gene: TRBJ2-3

CDR3aa: CASSKRIGDTGELFF
CDR3nt: TGTGCCAGCAGTAAGAGAATAGGGGACACCGGGGAGCTGTTTTTT
v_gene: TRBV7-2
d_gene: .
abundance: .
j_gene: TRBJ2-2

CDR3aa: CASSLSGTSGQYTYEQYF
CDR3nt: TGTGCCAGCAGCTTATCGGGGACTAGCGGACAATATACCTACGAGCAGTACTTC
v_gene: TRBV7-2
d_gene: TRBD2
abundance: .
j_gene: TRBJ2-7

CDR3aa: CASDKQGEAFF
CDR3nt: TGTGCCAGCGATAAACAGGGAGAAGCTTTCTTT
v_gene: TRBV25-1
d_gene: .
abundance: .
j_gene: TRBJ1-1

CDR3aa: CASSRQLLYNEQFF
CDR3nt: TGTGCCAGCAGCCGACAGCTTCTCTACAATGAGCAGTTCTTC
v_gene: TRBV27
d_gene: .
abundance: .
j_gene: TRBJ2-1

CDR3aa: CASSWTGFGYTF
CDR3nt: TGTGCCAGCAGCTGGACAGGGTTTGGCTACACCTTC
v_gene: TRBV7-2
d_gene: TRBD1
abundance: .
j_gene: TRBJ1-2

CDR3aa: CASRLAFQETQYF
CDR3nt: TGTGCCAGCAGGCTAGCATTCCAAGAGACCCAGTACTTC
v_gene: TRBV11-2
d_gene: .
abundance: .
j_gene: TRBJ2-5

CDR3aa: CASGTSLNNEQFF
CDR3nt: TGCGCCAGCGGGACTAGCCTTAACAATGAGCAGTTCTTC
v_gene: TRBV10-2
d_gene: TRBD2
abundance: .
j_gene: TRBJ2-1

CDR3aa: CATSPGLDYEQYF
CDR3nt: TGTGCCACCAGCCCGGGACTGGACTACGAGCAGTACTTC
v_gene: TRBV15
d_gene: .
abundance: .
j_gene: TRBJ2-7

CDR3aa: CASSATRQGALAGNTIYF
CDR3nt: TGTGCCAGCAGTGCCACGCGCCAGGGGGCCCTCGCTGGAAACACCATATATTTT
v_gene: TRBV2
d_gene: TRBD1
abundance: .
j_gene: TRBJ1-3

CDR3aa: CASSYTAGALNEQFF
CDR3nt: TGTGCCAGCAGTTATACAGCGGGCGCCCTCAATGAGCAGTTCTTC
v_gene: TRBV6-5
d_gene: .
abundance: .
j_gene: TRBJ2-1

CDR3aa: CASSSPAGYGADTQYF
CDR3nt: TGTGCCAGCAGCTCCCCCGCAGGGTACGGAGCAGATACGCAGTATTTT
v_gene: TRBV28
d_gene: .
abundance: .
j_gene: TRBJ2-3

CDR3aa: CASSPRRVPGGEQFF
CDR3nt: TGCGCCAGCAGTCCAAGAAGGGTCCCCGGGGGTGAGCAGTTCTTC
v_gene: TRBV4-1
d_gene: .
abundance: .
j_gene: TRBJ2-1

CDR3aa: CASRSASGETYEQYF
CDR3nt: TGTGCCAGCAGGTCCGCTAGCGGGGAGACCTACGAGCAGTACTTC
v_gene: TRBV4-2
d_gene: TRBD2
abundance: .
j_gene: TRBJ2-7

CDR3aa: CAISDKAGTSGSYEQYF
CDR3nt: TGTGCCATCAGTGACAAAGCCGGGACTAGCGGCTCCTACGAGCAGTACTTC
v_gene: TRBV10-3
d_gene: TRBD2
abundance: .
j_gene: TRBJ2-7

CDR3aa: CASRPLVEGTEAFF
CDR3nt: TGTGCCAGCAGGCCCCTGGTTGAGGGCACTGAAGCTTTCTTT
v_gene: TRBV27
d_gene: .
abundance: .
j_gene: TRBJ1-1

CDR3aa: CASSSRSTYEQYF
CDR3nt: TGTGCCAGCAGCTCTCGCAGTACCTACGAGCAGTACTTC
v_gene: TRBV5-5
d_gene: .
abundance: .
j_gene: TRBJ2-7

CDR3aa: CASSEFGSGSNEQFF
CDR3nt: TGTGCCAGCAGTGAATTCGGTAGCGGGAGCAATGAGCAGTTCTTC
v_gene: TRBV6-1
d_gene: TRBD2
abundance: many
j_gene: TRBJ2-1

CDR3aa: CASTLGGTEQFF
CDR3nt: TGTGCCAGCACCTTGGGGGGGACTGAGCAGTTCTTC
v_gene: TRBV6-1
d_gene: TRBD2
abundance: .
j_gene: TRBJ2-1

CDR3aa: CASSSGTTIQETQYF
CDR3nt: TGTGCCAGCAGCTCCGGGACTACTATACAAGAGACCCAGTACTTC
v_gene: TRBV5-8
d_gene: TRBD2
abundance: .
j_gene: TRBJ2-5

CDR3aa: CASSLARGNYEQYF
CDR3nt: TGTGCCAGCAGCTTAGCCAGGGGGAACTACGAGCAGTACTTC
v_gene: TRBV7-2
d_gene: TRBD1
abundance: .
j_gene: TRBJ2-7

CDR3aa: CSVELAGGYEQYF
CDR3nt: TGCAGCGTGGAACTAGCGGGAGGGTACGAGCAGTACTTC
v_gene: TRBV29-1
d_gene: TRBD2
abundance: .
j_gene: TRBJ2-7

CDR3aa: CASRRGAGAGELFF
CDR3nt: TGTGCCAGCCGAAGGGGGGCGGGAGCCGGGGAGCTGTTTTTT
v_gene: TRBV28
d_gene: .
abundance: once
j_gene: TRBJ2-2

CDR3aa: CASSRGLAGAEQYF
CDR3nt: TGTGCCAGCTCACGGGGACTAGCGGGAGCCGAGCAGTACTTC
v_gene: TRBV18
d_gene: TRBD2
abundance: .
j_gene: TRBJ2-7

CDR3aa: CASSNFRDRVAYEQYF
CDR3nt: TGTGCCAGCAGCAATTTCCGGGACAGGGTCGCCTACGAGCAGTACTTC
v_gene: TRBV5-6
d_gene: TRBD1
abundance: once
j_gene: TRBJ2-7

CDR3aa: CASSVGLAGEVPYEQFF
CDR3nt: TGTGCCAGCAGCGTGGGACTAGCGGGAGAGGTGCCATATGAGCAGTTCTTC
v_gene: TRBV2
d_gene: TRBD2
abundance: .
j_gene: TRBJ2-1

CDR3aa: CASSLRLAGGTDTQYF
CDR3nt: TGTGCCAGCAGCTTGAGACTAGCGGGAGGCACAGATACGCAGTATTTT
v_gene: TRBV5-4
d_gene: TRBD2
abundance: once
j_gene: TRBJ2-3

CDR3aa: CASSWGTSGNYEQYF
CDR3nt: TGCGCCAGCAGCTGGGGGACTAGCGGGAACTACGAGCAGTACTTC
v_gene: TRBV5-1
d_gene: TRBD2
abundance: .
j_gene: TRBJ2-7

CDR3aa: CASSSGISLSVEQYF
CDR3nt: TGCGCCAGCAGCTCGGGGATCTCCCTATCCGTCGAGCAGTACTTC
v_gene: TRBV5-1
d_gene: .
abundance: once
j_gene: TRBJ2-7

CDR3aa: CASSPQGGTGNTIYF
CDR3nt: TGTGCCAGCTCACCCCAAGGGGGAACTGGAAACACCATATATTTT
v_gene: TRBV18
d_gene: .
abundance: .
j_gene: TRBJ1-3

CDR3aa: CASSQDGQGDGYTF
CDR3nt: TGCGCCAGCAGCCAAGACGGACAGGGGGATGGCTACACCTTC
v_gene: TRBV4-1
d_gene: TRBD1
abundance: few
j_gene: TRBJ1-2

CDR3aa: CASSVNGAGTGELFF
CDR3nt: TGTGCCAGCAGTGTAAATGGAGCCGGCACCGGGGAGCTGTTTTTT
v_gene: TRBV2
d_gene: .
abundance: .
j_gene: TRBJ2-2

CDR3aa: CASSAPAKFGYTF
CDR3nt: TGTGCCAGCAGTGCACCCGCTAAATTTGGCTACACCTTC
v_gene: TRBV2
d_gene: .
abundance: .
j_gene: TRBJ1-2

CDR3aa: CASSPVGGQVNQPQHF
CDR3nt: TGTGCCAGCAGTCCCGTGGGGGGGCAGGTCAATCAGCCCCAGCATTTT
v_gene: TRBV28
d_gene: .
abundance: .
j_gene: TRBJ1-5

CDR3aa: CASSLSISGRSPRTYEQYF
CDR3nt: TGTGCCAGCAGTCTTTCCATTAGCGGGAGGTCACCCCGGACCTACGAGCAGTACTTC
v_gene: TRBV28
d_gene: TRBD2
abundance: .
j_gene: TRBJ2-7

CDR3aa: CASSPQQVGNTEAFF
CDR3nt: TGTGCCAGCTCACCACAGCAGGTGGGGAACACTGAAGCTTTCTTT
v_gene: TRBV18
d_gene: .
abundance: once
j_gene: TRBJ1-1

CDR3aa: CSVGTSGMRDTQYF
CDR3nt: TGCAGCGTTGGGACTAGCGGGATGAGAGATACGCAGTATTTT
v_gene: TRBV29-1
d_gene: TRBD2
abundance: .
j_gene: TRBJ2-3